The 28 T cell receptor beta chains below come from one sample, sequenced in a study of shared clonotypes between healthy human individuals. TCRdb's copy holds only in-frame clones and misses some; the assay was immunoSEQ multiplex PCR. This table has about 1.1 million clones, 77% appearing once. Sequencing was carried out using memory CD4+ T cells from PBMCs. Subset noted: CD45RA-negative fraction. Every receptor here comes from a young man in good health. Some clones in this sample may be carry-over from other donors' samples.

The J gene is TRBJ2-7, the V gene TRBV7-2, with 9 positions matching TRBD2. The CDR3 loop spans 15 amino acids. CDR1 and CDR2 (germline): SGHTA, FQGNSA. V lost 5 bases to trimming and J lost 5 bases; unmatched junction nucleotides: 10. The CDR3 bases are TGTGCCAGCAGCGTAAGTAGCGGGAGATCGGACGAGCAGTACTTC. This sequence encodes CASSVSSGRSDEQYF.

The chain employs TRBV5-1 and TRBJ2-3; D assignment may be TRBD1 or TRBD2 (7 bases each). The V gene's germline CDR1 is SGHRS and CDR2 YFSETQ. The CDR3 runs to 13 residues. Trimming shortened V by 0 bases and J by 10 bases, and 12 bases separated the two germline ends. This CDR3 is CASSLGQGGAQYF. CDR3 nucleotide sequence: TGCGCCAGCAGCTTGGGACAGGGAGGGGCGCAGTATTTT. The whole variable domain, remainder taken from reference TRBV5-1 and TRBJ2-3, is KAGVTQTPRYLIKTRGQQVTLSCSPISGHRSVSWYQQTPGQGLQFLFEYFSETQRNKGNFPGRFSGRQFSNSRSEMNVSTLELGDSALYLCASSLGQGGAQYFGPGTRLTVL.

Comment on this clone: Other DNA sequences in this specimen translate into the identical CDR3. The chain couples TRBV9 to TRBJ2-5; 7 nucleotides align to TRBD1. V trimming: 3 bases; J trimming: 2 bases; junction bases outside the gene matches: 4. The CDR3 runs 14 residues. Looked up from germline, CDR1 is SGDLS and CDR2 is YYNGEE. CDR3 loop: CASSGGDSQETQYF. The CDR3 DNA reads as TGTGCCAGCAGCGGAGGGGACAGTCAAGAGACCCAGTACTTC.

A few counts support this clone. The chain joins TRBV13 to TRBJ2-5; D could derive from TRBD1 or TRBD2 (5 bases each). CDR1 and CDR2 (germline): PRHDT, FYEKMQ (reference sequence). Deletions cut 5 bases from V and 7 bases from J, with 20 bases between. The CDR3 totals 15 residues. DNA for the CDR3: TGTGCCAGCAGCGCGCAAGGGACGGTCAAGAGGACCCAGTACTTC. It yields the protein CASSAQGTVKRTQYF.

This rearrangement joins TRBV28 to TRBJ2-3; 9 nucleotides line up with TRBD1. The CDR3 contains 14 residues. V shed 6 bases, J shed 7 bases, and the junction held 8 bases outside the gene matches. Germline-derived CDR1 and CDR2 are MDHEN and SYDVKM. The chain's CDR3 is CASSYGTGRNTQYF. DNA for the CDR3: TGTGCCAGCAGCTACGGGACAGGGAGAAATACGCAGTATTTT.

V and J are TRBV29-1 and TRBJ1-1, with D perhaps TRBD1 (6 bases). Trimming removed 2 bases from V and 8 bases from J, with 18 bases in between. The length of the CDR3 is 14 residues. In germline, CDR1 is SQVTM, CDR2 ANQGSEA. CDR3 sequence reads: CSVEHTQGTGEAFF. The CDR3 DNA is TGCAGCGTTGAACACACACAGGGCACTGGAGAAGCTTTCTTT.

This clone was counted at least ten times. Other nucleotide sequences from this sample produce the same CDR3. The CDR3 is CASRRTGTVGGYTF. For the CDR3, the DNA is TGTGCCAGCAGGAGAACCGGGACAGTGGGTGGCTACACCTTC. The chain combines TRBV27 with TRBJ1-2; 7 bases map to TRBD1. Germline V gene data show CDR1 as MNHEY and CDR2 as SMNVEV (reference sequence). With 6 bases clipped from V and 7 bases from J, the junction kept 11 bases outside the gene matches. The CDR3 sequence is 14 residues long.

This sequence joins TRBV2 and TRBJ1-2; D uncertain. V gave up 4 bases and J gave up 8 bases, with 5 bases separating them. In germline, CDR1 is SNHLY, CDR2 FYNNEI. The CDR3 runs to 10 residues. DNA of the CDR3: TGTGCCAGCAGTGGGGGAGGCTACACCTTC. Amino acids: CASSGGGYTF.

The rearrangement links TRBV5-1 to TRBJ2-3; D is undetermined. Germline V gene lookup returns CDR1 SGHRS and CDR2 YFSETQ. The CDR3 totals 14 residues. Trimming stripped 4 bases from V and 6 bases from J, with 15 bases between. CDR3 nucleotides: TGCGCCAGCAGCGCACCTGCAGGTTTGGATACGCAGTATTTT. It translates to CASSAPAGLDTQYF.

The chain has TRBV18 and TRBJ1-1, with TRBD1 as a possible D gene (6 bases). V was pared by 2 bases and J by 6 bases, with 7 bases between. This CDR3 is 12 amino acids long. CDR1 and CDR2 from the germline V gene are KGHSH and LQKENI. CDR3 nucleotides: TGTGCCAGCTCACCAGGGGGCCCTGAAGCTTTCTTT. This codes for CASSPGGPEAFF. The whole variable domain, filled in from reference TRBV18 and TRBJ1-1, reads NAGVMQNPRHLVRRRGQEARLRCSPMKGHSHVYWYRQLPEEGLKFMVYLQKENIIDESGMPKERFSAEFPKEGPSILRIQQVVRGDSAAYFCASSPGGPEAFFGQGTRLTVV.

The rearrangement joins TRBV11-2 to TRBJ2-5, with 7 bases aligning to TRBD2. Trimming took 4 bases from V and 5 from J; bases not matched to a gene: 1. Germline V gives CDR1 SGHAT, CDR2 FQNNGV. The CDR3 contains 12 residues. CDR3 residues: CASSYSGETQYF. The CDR3 DNA reads as TGTGCCAGCAGCTATAGCGGGGAGACCCAGTACTTC.

J is TRBJ2-3 and V is TRBV14, with D perhaps assigned TRBD1 or TRBD2 (6 bases each). The CDR3 sequence is 15 residues long. Trimming pared 0 bases from V and 6 bases from J, leaving 13 bases between. Germline values: CDR1 SGHDN, CDR2 FVKESK. The CDR3 spells CASSQDGGPGDTQYF. In nucleotides, the CDR3 is TGTGCCAGCAGCCAAGATGGGGGGCCGGGGGATACGCAGTATTTT.

This chain joins TRBV2 and TRBJ1-1; no definite D call. Trimming shortened V by 7 bases and J by 0 bases, and 12 bases separated the two germline ends. CDR1 SNHLY and CDR2 FYNNEI come from the germline V gene. CDR3 length: 14 amino acids. The DNA of the CDR3 is TGTGCCAGCAATACCGGAGGCATGAACACTGAAGCTTTCTTT. Protein sequence: CASNTGGMNTEAFF.

V is TRBV5-4 and J is TRBJ2-7, with 9 bases fitting TRBD2. The CDR3 is made up of 15 amino acids. V lost 0 bases and J lost 3; bases outside the gene matches: 4. Germline lookup yields CDR1 SGHNT and CDR2 YYREEE (reference sequence). CDR3 sequence reads: CASSLALAGVYEQYF. CDR3 in DNA: TGTGCCAGCAGCTTGGCGTTAGCGGGGGTCTACGAGCAGTACTTC.

V and J are TRBV6-6 and TRBJ2-3; 11 positions agree with TRBD2. Germline V lookup: CDR1 MNHNY, CDR2 SVGAGI (reference sequence). The V segment lost 7 bases and the J segment 2 bases; nucleotides outside the gene matches: 8. The CDR3 has 16 amino acids. The chain's CDR3 is CASTAGTSGHTDTQYF. CDR3 nucleotide sequence: TGTGCCAGCACCGCCGGGACTAGCGGCCACACAGATACGCAGTATTTT.

The J gene is TRBJ2-3, the V gene TRBV5-1, with 9 bases lining up with TRBD2. V shed 2 bases, J shed 1 base, and the junction held 8 bases outside the gene matches. The CDR3 sequence is 17 residues long. CDR1 SGHRS and CDR2 YFSETQ come from the germline V gene. The CDR3 DNA reads as TGCGCCAGCAGCTTAGAATTAGCGGGAGCGGGCACAGATACGCAGTATTTT. Translation: CASSLELAGAGTDTQYF.

This clone has a single count. CDR3 loop: CASSLEDVSYEQYF. CDR3 DNA sequence: TGTGCCAGCAGCTTAGAGGACGTGTCCTACGAGCAGTACTTC. The chain carries TRBV7-8 and TRBJ2-7, with no clear D. Germline CDR1 SGHVS, CDR2 FQNEAQ. V was pared by 1 base and J by 1 base, with 8 bases between. The CDR3 spans 14 residues. Full variable domain (rest looked up from reference TRBV7-8 and TRBJ2-7): GAGVSQSPRYKVAKRGQDVALRCDPISGHVSLFWYQQALGQGPEFLTYFQNEAQLDKSGLPSDRFFAERPEGSVSTLKIQRTQQEDSAVYLCASSLEDVSYEQYFGPGTRLTVT.

The rearrangement uses TRBV27 and TRBJ2-1; a possible D gene is TRBD2 (5 bases). CDR1 is MNHEY, CDR2 SMNVEV, per germline (reference sequence). The CDR3 totals 13 residues. The V gene lost 2 bases and the J gene lost 8 bases, with 10 bases spanning the gap. CDR3 sequence (DNA): TGTGCCAGCAGTTTAGTAAGCGGAGATGAGCAGTTCTTC. Its protein product is CASSLVSGDEQFF.

This rearrangement joins TRBV19 to TRBJ1-1, with D hard to call. This CDR3 has 14 amino acids. Trimming stripped 3 bases from V and 0 bases from J, with 8 bases between. CDR1 LNHDA and CDR2 SQIVND come from the germline V gene (reference sequence). The CDR3 nucleotides are TGTGCCAGTAGTATGTGGCAAATGAACACTGAAGCTTTCTTT. This translates into CASSMWQMNTEAFF. The complete variable domain, with remaining parts taken from reference TRBV19 and TRBJ1-1, reads DGGITQSPKYLFRKEGQNVTLSCEQNLNHDAMYWYRQDPGQGLRLIYYSQIVNDFQKGDIAEGYSVSREKKESFPLTVTSAQKNPTAFYLCASSMWQMNTEAFFGQGTRLTVV.

This chain joins TRBV7-2 and TRBJ2-5, with 8 bases matching TRBD1. Trimming removed 3 bases from V and 5 bases from J; junction bases left unmatched: 8. CDR1 is SGHTA and CDR2 is FQGNSA in the germline V gene. CDR3 length equals 15 residues. In DNA form, the CDR3 reads TGTGCCAGCAGCTTGTCGACAGGGGATTCTGAGACCCAGTACTTC. Protein product: CASSLSTGDSETQYF.

This chain joins TRBV27 and TRBJ2-5; 16 positions agree with TRBD2. Germline CDR1 MNHEY, CDR2 SMNVEV (reference sequence). The CDR3 is 17 amino acids. V lost 4 bases, J lost 9 bases, and 11 bases stayed unmatched. The CDR3, as DNA: TGTGCCAGCAGTTCCACTCCATCCGGGACTAGCGGGGGGGCCCAGTACTTC. It yields the protein CASSSTPSGTSGGAQYF.

The genes are TRBV5-6 and TRBJ2-2; 10 nucleotides match TRBD1. Germline-derived CDR1 and CDR2 are SGHDT and YYEEEE. Trimming removed 5 bases from V and 4 bases from J; junction bases left unmatched: 17. The CDR3 is 19 residues long. CDR3 DNA sequence: TGTGCCAGCAGTCGAACTGAGACAGGGGGCTATAGTGGCACCGGGGAGCTGTTTTTT. Translating gives CASSRTETGGYSGTGELFF. The full variable domain, with the rest looked up from reference TRBV5-6 and TRBJ2-2, is DAGVTQSPTHLIKTRGQQVTLRCSPKSGHDTVSWYQQALGQGPQFIFQYYEEEERQRGNFPDRFSGHQFPNYSSELNVNALLLGDSALYLCASSRTETGGYSGTGELFFGEGSRLTVL.

This clone was found once. This likely came from a read error, as a far larger clone is one base away. This sample includes further DNA sequences coding for the same CDR3. V is TRBV5-6 and J is TRBJ2-2; D is unresolved. Germline V lookup: CDR1 SGHDT, CDR2 YYEEEE. Trimming cost V 5 bases and J 3 bases, with 5 bases left between them. This CDR3 is 12 amino acids long. CDR3 coding DNA: TGTGCCAGCAGTTTTTACACCGGGGAGCTGTTTTTT. It encodes CASSFYTGELFF.

V usage is TRBV19 and J usage is TRBJ2-5; TRBD2 might be the D (5 bases). The CDR3 is 12 amino acids. Germline lookup yields CDR1 LNHDA and CDR2 SQIVND (reference sequence). V lost 8 bases to trimming and J lost 2 bases, with 9 bases between them. The CDR3 region is CASDERQETQYF. The CDR3 DNA follows: TGTGCCAGTGACGAGCGGCAAGAGACCCAGTACTTC. The full variable domain, in which reference TRBV19 and TRBJ2-5 provide the parts outside the CDR3, is DGGITQSPKYLFRKEGQNVTLSCEQNLNHDAMYWYRQDPGQGLRLIYYSQIVNDFQKGDIAEGYSVSREKKESFPLTVTSAQKNPTAFYLCASDERQETQYFGPGTRLLVL.

This clone was observed a single time. This chain joins TRBV11-2 and TRBJ2-1; TRBD2 matches 11 bases. The V and J ends lost 5 bases and 5 bases, in that order; junction bases with no gene match: 5. This CDR3 spans 15 amino acids. The V gene's germline CDR1 is SGHAT and CDR2 FQNNGV. In nucleotides, the CDR3 is TGTGCCAGCAGCCCCAAGGGACTAGCGGACAATGAGCAGTTCTTC. Protein product: CASSPKGLADNEQFF.

The V and J genes are TRBV11-2 and TRBJ2-1; 9 positions agree with TRBD1. The CDR3 sequence is 16 residues long. The germline V gene encodes CDR1 SGHAT and CDR2 FQNNGV. V was clipped by 5 bases and J by 4 bases; unmatched bases: 9. The CDR3 DNA is TGTGCCAGCAGCCCGCCCGGGACAGGGTCTTACAATGAGCAGTTCTTC. Its protein is CASSPPGTGSYNEQFF.

The rearrangement links TRBV23-1 to TRBJ2-7; 8 bases are a match to TRBD1. TRBV23-1 is treated as an ORF (open reading frame) with a function not yet certain. V trimming: 7 bases; J trimming: 4 bases; junction bases outside the gene matches: 9. This CDR3 contains 14 residues. The CDR3, as DNA: TGCGCCAGCAAATGCGAGACAGGGGTATACGAGCAGTACTTC. Amino acid sequence: CASKCETGVYEQYF.

This rearrangement joins TRBV6-1 to TRBJ2-1, with 14 bases fitting TRBD2. This CDR3 is 18 amino acids long. Germline V gene data show CDR1 as MNHNS and CDR2 as SASEGT. The V and J ends lost 4 bases and 7 bases, in that order; junction bases with no gene match: 12. The CDR3: CASSGAPGTSGRQNEQFF. CDR3 coding DNA: TGTGCCAGCAGTGGAGCCCCGGGGACTAGCGGGAGACAGAATGAGCAGTTCTTC.